This T cell receptor (beta chain) was documented in a study of shared clonotypes between healthy human individuals. Only in-frame clones appear in the TCRdb table, and some are missing; sequencing was by immunoSEQ multiplex PCR. The data hold more than 2 million clones, with under 97% observed a single time. The J segment lost 5 bases and the V segment lost 5 bases, leaving 9 bases of the junction unmatched. Germline V gives CDR1 SEHNR, CDR2 FQNEAQ (reference sequence). The CDR3 covers 15 residues. Sequencing used naive CD4+ T cells sorted from blood. Subset: CD45RA+ positively selected. The gene calls are TRBV7-9 and TRBJ2-3, with 8 bases lining up with TRBD2. The source of this sequence is a man aged 18 to 30 in good health. This CDR3 is CASSPEAGGLDTQYF. For the CDR3, the DNA is TGTGCCAGCAGCCCTGAGGCGGGGGGCCTAGATACGCAGTATTTT.